Detailed here is one T cell receptor beta chain. Its antigen is still unknown. The PCR ran on 60 Vbeta and 13 Jbeta primers. Produced via immunoSEQ multiplex PCR; TCRdb's table is partial and in-frame only. The table includes 160,000 or so clones, 80% detected once. These data originate in a study of cytomegalovirus exposure and HLA in healthy donors. Study-level background: Within the Caucasian-associated ancestry cluster were 81% of the roughly 400 genotyped donors.

Germline values: CDR1 SSHAT, CDR2 FNYEAQ (reference sequence). This CDR3 has 13 residues. V lost 1 base, J lost 5 bases, and 6 bases lay in between. Overall study findings and caveats: Under in vitro conditions, three CMV-associated chains were confirmed as specific for CMV antigens. Being productive about 87% or about 30% of the time was typical of most TCR beta V segments in an earlier analysis.

This clonotype originated in a man aged 35-49 years in good health and CMV-seronegative. Sequencing was carried out using PBMCs. The rearrangement uses TRBV7-7 and TRBJ2-1; D possibly corresponds to TRBD1 (6 bases). CDR3 bases: TGTGCCAGCAGCTTAGACAGGGACAATGAGCAGTTCTTC. Translation gives CASSLDRDNEQFF.